Sequencing of this T cell receptor beta chain was carried out in a study of T cell clusters in autoimmune cytopenias. One tube held mixed TRB-A and TRB-B primer pools for touch-down PCR. TCRdb re-analyzed the multiplex PCR reads; it lists each CDR3 protein once, without DNA. This specimen shows under 8,000 distinct CDR3 sequences; the ten leading clones hold approximately 9.7%. Each sample's input was roughly 250 ng genomic DNA, some 38,000 genome equivalents. The CDR3 is 17 amino acids. Germline V gene data show CDR1 as MNHEY and CDR2 as SVGEGT. These data are also associated with another study on T cell repertoires in aging, cancer and after chemotherapy.

Sequenced sample: peripheral blood. V and J are TRBV6-2 or TRBV6-3 and TRBJ2-3; checking the TCRdb D call of TRBD1 is not possible without DNA. This TCR was recovered from a human donor in good health. CDR3 amino acids: CASSSIDDRVVRDTQYF.